This TCR beta chain appears in the sequencing data of a study of identical twins. Study results and limitations: Excess low generation probability was seen in twin-shared out-of-frame alpha sequences. Beta out-of-frame sequences showed weaker excess twin sharing.

TCRdb re-analysed the 5' RACE reads in MiXCR, keeping a single row per CDR3 protein. The repertoire holds more than 650,000 distinct CDR3 sequences, with around 6% as singletons. On this clonotype itself: Its antigen is unknown.

CDR3 length: 15 amino acids. Looked up from germline, CDR1 is SGHRS and CDR2 is YFSETQ. Between the trimmed V and J ends, which lost 4 bases and 3 bases, there was a span of 17 bases. Sequenced input: naive T cells sorted from blood. This sequence joins TRBV5-1 and TRBJ2-7; D tentatively reads TRBD1 or TRBD2 (5 bases each). The source is a man aged 18 to 29 in good health. The CDR3 nucleotides read TGCGCCAGCAGCCCCGAGACAGCGGCAAGCTACGAGCAGTACTTC. This gives the protein CASSPETAASYEQYF.